The sequence of this T cell receptor (beta chain) was determined in a study of CD8+CD57+ T cells in acquired aplastic anemia. Across the study: Researchers reported that healthy donors averaged about 11 million reads for CD4+ cells.

TCR beta VDJ and CDR3 were profiled, and genomic DNA was the template. TCRdb reanalysed the reads using MiXCR and keeps one entry per CDR3 protein. The sample records about 160,000 distinct CDR3 sequences, roughly 48% being singletons. The CDR3 runs 15 residues. V lost 3 bases and J lost 4, with 13 bases in between. CDR1 and CDR2 (germline): LNHDA, SQIVND (reference sequence). The chain has TRBV19 and TRBJ2-1; D remains ambiguous. This sequence originates from a human donor in good health. Specimen: sorted CD4+, CD8+, or CD8+CD57+ T cells (not recorded which) from PBMCs. The CDR3 loop reads CASSISPSMYNEQFF. DNA for the CDR3: TGTGCCAGTAGTATTTCCCCATCAATGTACAATGAGCAGTTCTTC.